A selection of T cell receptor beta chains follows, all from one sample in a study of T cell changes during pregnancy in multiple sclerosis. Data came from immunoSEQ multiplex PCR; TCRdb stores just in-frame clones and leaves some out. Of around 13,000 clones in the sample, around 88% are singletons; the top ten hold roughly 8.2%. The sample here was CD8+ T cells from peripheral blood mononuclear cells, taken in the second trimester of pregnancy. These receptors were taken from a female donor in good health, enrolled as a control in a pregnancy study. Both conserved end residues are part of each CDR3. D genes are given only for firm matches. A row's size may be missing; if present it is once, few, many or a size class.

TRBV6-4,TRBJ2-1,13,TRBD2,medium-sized,TGTGCCAGCAGCGGGGGGGCCCACAATGAGCAGTTCTTC,CASSGGAHNEQFF
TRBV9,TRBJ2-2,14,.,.,TGTGCCAGCAGCGTAGGGGGCGCGTCCGGGGAGCTGTTTTTT,CASSVGGASGELFF
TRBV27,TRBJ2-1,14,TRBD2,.,TGTGCCAGCAGTTTAGCGGGAGAACGCAATGAGCAGTTCTTC,CASSLAGERNEQFF
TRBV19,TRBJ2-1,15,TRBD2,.,TGTGCCAGTAGTATTATGCCTAGCGGGAACAATGAGCAGTTCTTC,CASSIMPSGNNEQFF
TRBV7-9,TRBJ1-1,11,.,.,TGTGCCTCAGGGGAGAACACTGAAGCTTTCTTT,CASGENTEAFF
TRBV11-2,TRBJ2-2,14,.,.,TGTGCCAGCAGCTTCAGTCGGAGCACCGGGGAGCTGTTTTTT,CASSFSRSTGELFF
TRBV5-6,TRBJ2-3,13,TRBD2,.,TGTGCCAGCAGCCGCGGGGGGGGAGATACGCAGTATTTT,CASSRGGGDTQYF
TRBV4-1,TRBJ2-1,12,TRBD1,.,TGCGCCAGCAGCGGTGACAGGGATGAGCAGTTCTTC,CASSGDRDEQFF
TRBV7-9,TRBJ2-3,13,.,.,TGTGCCAGCAGCCCTGAGAGCACAGATACGCAGTATTTT,CASSPESTDTQYF
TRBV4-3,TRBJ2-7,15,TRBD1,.,TGCGCCAGCAGCCAAGATCGGGGACAGGGGTACGAGCAGTACTTC,CASSQDRGQGYEQYF
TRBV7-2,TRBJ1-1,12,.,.,TGTGCCAGCAGCCCATGTAGACTGTGTGCTTTCTTT,CASSPCRLCAFF
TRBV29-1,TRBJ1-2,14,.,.,TGCAGCGTTGAAGAAATAACAGGTTCTGACGGCTACACCTTC,CSVEEITGSDGYTF
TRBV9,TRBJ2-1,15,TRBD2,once,TGTGCCAGCAGCGACGCACTAGCGGGAGGTTTTGAGCAGTTCTTC,CASSDALAGGFEQFF
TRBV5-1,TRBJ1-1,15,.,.,TGCGCCAGCAGCTTAGCAAGCCCCACGAACACTGAAGCTTTCTTT,CASSLASPTNTEAFF
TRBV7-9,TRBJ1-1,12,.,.,TGTGCCAGCAGCGTCCATCCCACTGAAGCTTTCTTT,CASSVHPTEAFF
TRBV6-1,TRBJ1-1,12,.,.,TGTGCCAGCGTAGGGGCAGAGGTTGGCGCTTTCTTT,CASVGAEVGAFF
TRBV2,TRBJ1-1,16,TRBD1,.,TGTGCCAGCAGTCTAAACGGACGACAGGGGGTCACTGAAGCTTTCTTT,CASSLNGRQGVTEAFF